A selection of T cell receptor beta chains follows, all from one sample in a study of T cell responses to AZD1222 COVID-19 vaccine. Sequencing was performed with immunoSEQ multiplex PCR; in TCRdb, only in-frame clones are kept and a portion is missing. The sample carries roughly 80,000 clones, roughly 90% recorded once. Sequenced material: peripheral blood, taken on day 0 of AZD1222 vaccination. The receptors were sampled from an adult in good health. CDR3s include the opening cysteine and the closing phenylalanine or tryptophan. The D gene is left open where the match is weak. Some rows have no size entry. The others give once, few or many, or a class for an expanded clone.

j_gene: TRBJ1-2; len: 14; abundance: .; d_gene: .; v_gene: TRBV2; CDR3nt: TGTGCCAGCAGGGGCGGGACACCCCTCTATGGCTACACCTTC; CDR3aa: CASRGGTPLYGYTF
j_gene: TRBJ2-7; len: 14; abundance: .; d_gene: .; v_gene: TRBV29-1; CDR3nt: TGCAGCGCGTTTGGGGGGCGATATAGCTACGAGCAGTACTTC; CDR3aa: CSAFGGRYSYEQYF
j_gene: TRBJ1-5; len: 13; abundance: .; d_gene: .; v_gene: TRBV3-1/TRBV3-2; CDR3nt: TGTGCCAGCAGCCAAGGTGGGGTTCAGCCCCAGCATTTT; CDR3aa: CASSQGGVQPQHF
j_gene: TRBJ2-7; len: 15; abundance: .; d_gene: TRBD1; v_gene: TRBV7-3; CDR3nt: TGTGCCAGCAGTCAACCCGGGACAGGGATCTACGAGCAGTACTTC; CDR3aa: CASSQPGTGIYEQYF
j_gene: TRBJ2-7; len: 16; abundance: .; d_gene: TRBD1; v_gene: TRBV6-4; CDR3nt: TGTGCCAGCAGTGACAGAGACGGGACAGGCTCCTACGAGCAGTACTTC; CDR3aa: CASSDRDGTGSYEQYF
j_gene: TRBJ2-7; len: 14; abundance: .; d_gene: .; v_gene: TRBV11-3; CDR3nt: TGTGCCAGCAGCTTAGAGGACGGCTCCTACGAGCAGTACTTC; CDR3aa: CASSLEDGSYEQYF
j_gene: TRBJ2-3; len: 15; abundance: .; d_gene: .; v_gene: TRBV21-1; CDR3nt: TGTGCCAGCAGCAAAGTCGGGGGTCGTACAGATACGCAGTATTTT; CDR3aa: CASSKVGGRTDTQYF
j_gene: TRBJ2-1; len: 14; abundance: .; d_gene: .; v_gene: TRBV7-7; CDR3nt: TGTGCCAGCAGCTTACACGGGACCTACAATGAGCAGTTCTTC; CDR3aa: CASSLHGTYNEQFF
j_gene: TRBJ2-5; len: 13; abundance: .; d_gene: .; v_gene: TRBV29-1; CDR3nt: TGCAGCGTTGTCCGCCAGGGACAAGAGACCCAGTACTTC; CDR3aa: CSVVRQGQETQYF
j_gene: TRBJ1-2; len: 14; abundance: .; d_gene: .; v_gene: TRBV29-1; CDR3nt: TGCAGCGTTCATAGGAGAGACAAGAACTATGGCTACACCTTC; CDR3aa: CSVHRRDKNYGYTF
j_gene: TRBJ1-1; len: 16; abundance: .; d_gene: TRBD1; v_gene: TRBV6-5; CDR3nt: TGTGCCAGCAGTTACTGGGGGGGGACAGGGGACACTGAAGCTTTCTTT; CDR3aa: CASSYWGGTGDTEAFF
j_gene: TRBJ1-2; len: 15; abundance: .; d_gene: TRBD1; v_gene: TRBV5-1; CDR3nt: TGCGCCAGCAGCCATCGACAGGGGAAGAGCTATGGCTACACCTTC; CDR3aa: CASSHRQGKSYGYTF
j_gene: TRBJ2-5; len: 14; abundance: .; d_gene: .; v_gene: TRBV7-8; CDR3nt: TGTGCCAGCAGCTTATGGGGGGGCGGTGAGACCCAGTACTTC; CDR3aa: CASSLWGGGETQYF
j_gene: TRBJ2-1; len: 15; abundance: .; d_gene: TRBD2; v_gene: TRBV20-1; CDR3nt: TGCAGTGCTAGTTCCCGGACTAGGATAAACAATGAGCAGTTCTTC; CDR3aa: CSASSRTRINNEQFF
j_gene: TRBJ2-3; len: 13; abundance: once; d_gene: .; v_gene: TRBV12-3/TRBV12-4; CDR3nt: TGTGCCAGCAGTTTCACCCTGGGAGATACGCAGTATTTT; CDR3aa: CASSFTLGDTQYF
j_gene: TRBJ2-3; len: 13; abundance: .; d_gene: TRBD1; v_gene: TRBV13; CDR3nt: TGTGCCAGCAGCACTACAGGGGGGGATACGCAGTATTTT; CDR3aa: CASSTTGGDTQYF
j_gene: TRBJ1-1; len: 17; abundance: few; d_gene: .; v_gene: TRBV4-1; CDR3nt: TGCGCCAGCAGCCAAGATCGAGGGTTTACAGGAGGCACTGAAGCTTTCTTT; CDR3aa: CASSQDRGFTGGTEAFF
j_gene: TRBJ2-7; len: 16; abundance: few; d_gene: TRBD1; v_gene: TRBV4-2; CDR3nt: TGTGCCAGCAGTCTCGATTCTGGACAGGGGTTGTACGAGCAGTACTTC; CDR3aa: CASSLDSGQGLYEQYF
j_gene: TRBJ1-5; len: 15; abundance: .; d_gene: TRBD1; v_gene: TRBV18; CDR3nt: TGTGCCAGCTCACCGCAGACAGGGTCAAATCAGCCCCAGCATTTT; CDR3aa: CASSPQTGSNQPQHF
j_gene: TRBJ2-7; len: 14; abundance: once; d_gene: .; v_gene: TRBV5-4; CDR3nt: TGTGCCAGCAGCTTAGCGGGCCCCGCCTACGAGCAGTACTTC; CDR3aa: CASSLAGPAYEQYF
j_gene: TRBJ2-6; len: 17; abundance: .; d_gene: .; v_gene: TRBV5-1; CDR3nt: TGCGCCAGCAGCCCCGACTGGCGGGGATCAGGGGCCAACGTCCTGACTTTC; CDR3aa: CASSPDWRGSGANVLTF
j_gene: TRBJ1-2; len: 13; abundance: .; d_gene: TRBD1; v_gene: TRBV5-1; CDR3nt: TGCGCCAGCAGCTCAAGACAGGGGGACGGCTACACCTTC; CDR3aa: CASSSRQGDGYTF
j_gene: TRBJ2-3; len: 14; abundance: .; d_gene: .; v_gene: TRBV7-8; CDR3nt: TGTGCCAGCAGCTTAGTGCGGACCCCAGATACGCAGTATTTT; CDR3aa: CASSLVRTPDTQYF
j_gene: TRBJ1-1; len: 14; abundance: once; d_gene: .; v_gene: TRBV3-1/TRBV3-2; CDR3nt: TGTGCCAGCAGCCAAGAGGGGACACGCACTGAAGCTTTCTTT; CDR3aa: CASSQEGTRTEAFF
j_gene: TRBJ1-2; len: 16; abundance: .; d_gene: TRBD1; v_gene: TRBV28; CDR3nt: TGTGCCAGCAGCCCCGTAGACAGGGGGCAGGGCTATGGCTACACCTTC; CDR3aa: CASSPVDRGQGYGYTF
j_gene: TRBJ2-1; len: 14; abundance: .; d_gene: TRBD1; v_gene: TRBV4-2; CDR3nt: TGTGCCAGCAGAAACGGACAGGGTAGGAATGAGCAGTTCTTC; CDR3aa: CASRNGQGRNEQFF
j_gene: TRBJ1-2; len: 16; abundance: .; d_gene: .; v_gene: TRBV7-8; CDR3nt: TGTGCCAGCAGCTTAGACGCGGTGGGGGCTAACTATGGCTACACCTTC; CDR3aa: CASSLDAVGANYGYTF
j_gene: TRBJ1-2; len: 15; abundance: .; d_gene: .; v_gene: TRBV6-1; CDR3nt: TGTGCCAGCAGTGAAGGGTCCCAGGTATACTATGGCTACACCTTC; CDR3aa: CASSEGSQVYYGYTF
j_gene: TRBJ1-2; len: 15; abundance: .; d_gene: .; v_gene: TRBV5-6; CDR3nt: TGTGCCAGCAGCTTCGGGACAACCCATAACTATGGCTACACCTTC; CDR3aa: CASSFGTTHNYGYTF
j_gene: TRBJ2-1; len: 15; abundance: .; d_gene: TRBD1; v_gene: TRBV5-1; CDR3nt: TGCGCCAGCAGCTCCGGGACAGGGAGTTACAATGAGCAGTTCTTC; CDR3aa: CASSSGTGSYNEQFF
j_gene: TRBJ2-1; len: 13; abundance: .; d_gene: .; v_gene: TRBV10-3; CDR3nt: TGTGCCATCAGTGACTATGGAGGGAATGAGCAGTTCTTC; CDR3aa: CAISDYGGNEQFF
j_gene: TRBJ2-1; len: 11; abundance: .; d_gene: .; v_gene: TRBV20-1; CDR3nt: TGCAGTGCTAGAGCCCCAAATGAGCAGTTCTTC; CDR3aa: CSARAPNEQFF
j_gene: TRBJ1-6; len: 14; abundance: .; d_gene: .; v_gene: TRBV11-3; CDR3nt: TGTGCCAGCAGCTCGGGACGGAATAATTCACCCCTCCACTTT; CDR3aa: CASSSGRNNSPLHF
j_gene: TRBJ1-2; len: 14; abundance: .; d_gene: .; v_gene: TRBV3-1/TRBV3-2; CDR3nt: TGTGCCAGCAGCCAAGTGTCCAGGGGTGAAGGCTACACCTTC; CDR3aa: CASSQVSRGEGYTF
j_gene: TRBJ1-5; len: 13; abundance: .; d_gene: .; v_gene: TRBV11-2; CDR3nt: TGTGCCAGCAGCTTAGACGTGGATCAGCCCCAGCATTTT; CDR3aa: CASSLDVDQPQHF
j_gene: TRBJ2-7; len: 13; abundance: .; d_gene: .; v_gene: TRBV3-1/TRBV3-2; CDR3nt: TGTGCCAGCAGCCAAGGGTCCCCCTACGAGCAGTACTTC; CDR3aa: CASSQGSPYEQYF
j_gene: TRBJ2-7; len: 15; abundance: .; d_gene: TRBD2; v_gene: TRBV6-5; CDR3nt: TGTGCCAGCAGTTTGGTAGCGGGGGGATTCTACGAGCAGTACTTC; CDR3aa: CASSLVAGGFYEQYF
j_gene: TRBJ2-7; len: 14; abundance: .; d_gene: .; v_gene: TRBV5-6; CDR3nt: TGTGCCAGCAGCTTAGTATCGGCGGACTACGAGCAGTACTTC; CDR3aa: CASSLVSADYEQYF
j_gene: TRBJ1-1; len: 12; abundance: .; d_gene: .; v_gene: TRBV23-1; CDR3nt: TGCGCCTCAAAACAGGGAGACACTGAAGCTTTCTTT; CDR3aa: CASKQGDTEAFF
j_gene: TRBJ1-2; len: 16; abundance: .; d_gene: .; v_gene: TRBV6-1; CDR3nt: TGTGCCAGCAGTGAATCCACGACAGAACTCATCTATGGCTACACCTTC; CDR3aa: CASSESTTELIYGYTF
j_gene: TRBJ1-2; len: 11; abundance: .; d_gene: .; v_gene: TRBV20-1; CDR3nt: TGCAGTGCGTTGGTCTCAGACGGCTACACCTTC; CDR3aa: CSALVSDGYTF
j_gene: TRBJ2-3; len: 15; abundance: .; d_gene: .; v_gene: TRBV6-5; CDR3nt: TGTGCCAGCACTCCACGGCTACGTCGGCCAGATACGCAGTATTTT; CDR3aa: CASTPRLRRPDTQYF
j_gene: TRBJ2-7; len: 17; abundance: .; d_gene: TRBD2; v_gene: TRBV4-1; CDR3nt: TGCGCCAGCAGCCAAGAGGCGGTACCCGGGACTAGCTACGAGCAGTACTTC; CDR3aa: CASSQEAVPGTSYEQYF
j_gene: TRBJ1-4; len: 14; abundance: .; d_gene: .; v_gene: TRBV5-1; CDR3nt: TGCGCCAGCACCCTGAGGATAGGAGAGGGAAAACTGTTTTTT; CDR3aa: CASTLRIGEGKLFF
j_gene: TRBJ2-5; len: 15; abundance: .; d_gene: .; v_gene: TRBV11-2; CDR3nt: TGTGCCAGCTTAGATATCGGGAGCCCCCAAGAGACCCAGTACTTC; CDR3aa: CASLDIGSPQETQYF
j_gene: TRBJ2-3; len: 14; abundance: .; d_gene: .; v_gene: TRBV5-1; CDR3nt: TGCGCCAGCCGCGGCCTCACAGGCACAGATACGCAGTATTTT; CDR3aa: CASRGLTGTDTQYF
j_gene: TRBJ2-1; len: 13; abundance: .; d_gene: .; v_gene: TRBV30; CDR3nt: TGTGCCTGGAGTGTAGGGGTTTGGAATGAGCAGTTCTTC; CDR3aa: CAWSVGVWNEQFF
j_gene: TRBJ2-1; len: 17; abundance: .; d_gene: TRBD2; v_gene: TRBV24-1; CDR3nt: TGTGCCACCAGTACCACTAGCGGGAAAGAGGTATACAATGAGCAGTTCTTC; CDR3aa: CATSTTSGKEVYNEQFF
j_gene: TRBJ1-4; len: 14; abundance: once; d_gene: .; v_gene: TRBV5-1; CDR3nt: TGCGCCAGCAGCTCCACCGGGGGGGTTGAAAAACTGTTTTTT; CDR3aa: CASSSTGGVEKLFF
j_gene: TRBJ1-1; len: 13; abundance: .; d_gene: .; v_gene: TRBV7-6; CDR3nt: TGTGCCAGCAGCTTACTGCCAAACACTGAAGCTTTCTTT; CDR3aa: CASSLLPNTEAFF
j_gene: TRBJ1-2; len: 13; abundance: .; d_gene: .; v_gene: TRBV20-1; CDR3nt: TGCAGTGCTAGTGTAGGAATTAACTATGGCTACACCTTC; CDR3aa: CSASVGINYGYTF
j_gene: TRBJ1-5; len: 13; abundance: .; d_gene: .; v_gene: TRBV6-1; CDR3nt: TGTGCCAGCAGTGAAGCTGGGGCCCAGCCCCAGCATTTT; CDR3aa: CASSEAGAQPQHF
j_gene: TRBJ1-6; len: 15; abundance: .; d_gene: TRBD1; v_gene: TRBV5-5; CDR3nt: TGTGCCAGCAGCTTTCGTCGGACAGGGGAGTCACCCCTCCACTTT; CDR3aa: CASSFRRTGESPLHF
j_gene: TRBJ1-4; len: 15; abundance: .; d_gene: .; v_gene: TRBV5-1; CDR3nt: TGCGCCAGCAGCTTCGCCGGAGGGACTAATGAAAAACTGTTTTTT; CDR3aa: CASSFAGGTNEKLFF